In its sample, the clone carrying this TCR beta chain was seen a few times. The antigen is not known. The data derive from a study of beta chain features in type 1 diabetes. General study results and limits: In every one of the four CD4+ subsets, TCRB CDR3s were moderately but significantly shorter in Type 1 diabetes patients. Patients' naive, central memory and regulatory TCRB repertoires appeared more alike than those of healthy donors. Among type 1 diabetes patients, VDJ junctions had fewer insertions and more deletions.

The CDR3 has 18 amino acids. V shed 0 bases, J shed 7 bases, and the junction held 10 bases outside the gene matches. Germline V gene data show CDR1 as SEHNR and CDR2 as FQNEAQ (reference sequence). The entirety of the isolated RNA underwent reverse transcription, so expressed TCRB transcripts were sequenced. Naive, central memory and regulatory T cell samples produced a mean of approximately 3.9 million reads. This table comes from immunoSEQ multiplex PCR, and its TCRdb copy is limited to in-frame clones, with some not included. The table records roughly 310,000 clones, approximately 10% of them present only once.

This chain uses TRBV7-9 with TRBJ2-1; 12 bases line up with TRBD2. This TCR was recovered from a woman in her 30s in good health. Sequenced material: naive CD4+ T cells from blood. The CDR3 bases are TGTGCCAGCAGCTTAGCCTCAGGACTAGCGGGGTTAGGTAATGAGCAGTTCTTC. This codes for CASSLASGLAGLGNEQFF.